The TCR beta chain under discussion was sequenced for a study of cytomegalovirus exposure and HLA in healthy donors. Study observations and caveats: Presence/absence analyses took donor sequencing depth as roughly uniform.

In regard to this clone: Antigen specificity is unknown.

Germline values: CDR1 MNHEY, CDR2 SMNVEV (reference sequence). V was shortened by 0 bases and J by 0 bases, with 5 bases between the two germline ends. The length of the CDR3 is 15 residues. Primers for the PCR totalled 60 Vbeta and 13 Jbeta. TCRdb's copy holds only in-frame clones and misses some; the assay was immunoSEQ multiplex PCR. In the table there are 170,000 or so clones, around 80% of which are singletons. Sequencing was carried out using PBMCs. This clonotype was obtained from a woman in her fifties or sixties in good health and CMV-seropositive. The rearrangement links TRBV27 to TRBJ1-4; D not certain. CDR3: CASSLSRATNEKLFF. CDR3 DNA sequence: TGTGCCAGCAGTTTATCTCGGGCAACTAATGAAAAACTGTTTTTT. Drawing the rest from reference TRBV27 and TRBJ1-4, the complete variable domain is EAQVTQNPRYLITVTGKKLTVTCSQNMNHEYMSWYRQDPGLGLRQIYYSMNVEVTDKGDVPEGYKVSRKEKRNFPLILESPSPNQTSLYFCASSLSRATNEKLFFGSGTQLSVL.